This T cell receptor (beta chain) was observed in a study of regulatory T cells in long-lasting Graves disease. The time point denotes: newly diagnosed GD, antithyroid drugs for less than 3 months. The TCR library was made from RNA extracted from PBMCs. Criteria from the American Thyroid Association guidelines were applied to diagnose Graves' disease. HTBI primers from iRepertoire and Arm-PCR of CDR3 regions yielded the TCR beta libraries. Each CDR3 protein gets one entry after TCRdb re-called the multiplex PCR reads with MiXCR. The table includes roughly 510,000 distinct CDR3 sequences, around 16% detected once. CDR1 is SGHVS and CDR2 is FQNEAQ in the germline V gene. V was pared by 2 bases and J by 2 bases, with 10 bases between. This CDR3 region has 15 residues. This sample also appeared in a second study, on T cells in Graves' hyperthyroidism and ophthalmopathy.

The chain recombines TRBV7-8 with TRBJ1-5; D is undetermined. The sequence derives from a man between 18 and 35 years old with Graves disease. Sequences were derived from peripheral blood mononuclear cells (PBMCs), sampled at new diagnosis, from a patient treated with antithyroid drugs. Written as DNA, the CDR3 is TGTGCCAGCAGCTTAAAGGGAATGGGCAATCAGCCCCAGCATTTT. Amino acid sequence: CASSLKGMGNQPQHF.